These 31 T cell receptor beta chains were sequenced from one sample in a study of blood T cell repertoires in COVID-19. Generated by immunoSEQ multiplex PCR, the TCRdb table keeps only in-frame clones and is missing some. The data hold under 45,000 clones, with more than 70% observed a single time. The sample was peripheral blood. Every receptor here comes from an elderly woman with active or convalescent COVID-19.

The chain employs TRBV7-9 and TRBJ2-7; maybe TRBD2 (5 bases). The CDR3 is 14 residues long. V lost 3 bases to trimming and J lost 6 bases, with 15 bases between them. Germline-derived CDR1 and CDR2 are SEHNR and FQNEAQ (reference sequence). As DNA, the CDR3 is TGTGCCAGCAGCTTGCCGAGAGAGGGCCCCGAGCAGTACTTC. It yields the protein CASSLPREGPEQYF.

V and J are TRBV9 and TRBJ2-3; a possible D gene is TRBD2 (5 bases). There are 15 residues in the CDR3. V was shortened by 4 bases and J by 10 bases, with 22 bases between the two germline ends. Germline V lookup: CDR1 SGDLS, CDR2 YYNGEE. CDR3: CASSPQDTRAVAQYF. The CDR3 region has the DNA TGTGCCAGCAGCCCCCAAGACACTAGGGCTGTTGCGCAGTATTTT.

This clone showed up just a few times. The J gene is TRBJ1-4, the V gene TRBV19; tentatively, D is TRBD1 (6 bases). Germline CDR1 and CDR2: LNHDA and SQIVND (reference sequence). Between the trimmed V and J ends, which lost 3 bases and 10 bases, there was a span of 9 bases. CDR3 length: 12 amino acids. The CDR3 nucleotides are TGTGCCAGTAGTATTGCCAGGGGAAAACTGTTTTTT. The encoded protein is CASSIARGKLFF.

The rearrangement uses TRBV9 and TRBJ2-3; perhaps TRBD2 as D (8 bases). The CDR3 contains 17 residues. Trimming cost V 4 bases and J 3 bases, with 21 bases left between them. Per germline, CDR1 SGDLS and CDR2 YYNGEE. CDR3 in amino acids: CASSRGLSGILTDTQYF. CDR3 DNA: TGTGCCAGCAGCAGGGGGCTTAGCGGGATTCTGACAGATACGCAGTATTTT.

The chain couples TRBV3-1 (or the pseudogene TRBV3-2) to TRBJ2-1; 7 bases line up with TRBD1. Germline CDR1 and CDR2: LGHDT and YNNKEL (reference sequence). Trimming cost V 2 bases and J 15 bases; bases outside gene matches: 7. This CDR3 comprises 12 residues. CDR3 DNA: TGTGCCAGCAGCCAACTGGGACAGTCCGGGTTCTTC. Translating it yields CASSQLGQSGFF.

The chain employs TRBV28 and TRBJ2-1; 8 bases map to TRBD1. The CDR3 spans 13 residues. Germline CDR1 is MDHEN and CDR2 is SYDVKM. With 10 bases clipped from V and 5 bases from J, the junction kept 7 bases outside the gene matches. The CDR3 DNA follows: TGTGCCACCACGGACAGGGTGAACAATGAGCAGTTCTTC. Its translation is CATTDRVNNEQFF.

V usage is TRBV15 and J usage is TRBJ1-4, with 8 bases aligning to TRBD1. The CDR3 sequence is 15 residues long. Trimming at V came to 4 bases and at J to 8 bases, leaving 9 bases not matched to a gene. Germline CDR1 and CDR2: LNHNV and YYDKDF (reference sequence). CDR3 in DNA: TGTGCCACCAGCATTAGGTTGGACAGGGTAGAAAAACTGTTTTTT. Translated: CATSIRLDRVEKLFF.

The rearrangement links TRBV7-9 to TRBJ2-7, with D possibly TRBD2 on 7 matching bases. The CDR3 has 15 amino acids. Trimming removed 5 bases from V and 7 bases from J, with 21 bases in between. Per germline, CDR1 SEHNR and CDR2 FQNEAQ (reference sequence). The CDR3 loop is CASSPRGGDLGEQYF. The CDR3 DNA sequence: TGTGCCAGCAGCCCGAGGGGGGGTGACCTTGGGGAGCAGTACTTC.

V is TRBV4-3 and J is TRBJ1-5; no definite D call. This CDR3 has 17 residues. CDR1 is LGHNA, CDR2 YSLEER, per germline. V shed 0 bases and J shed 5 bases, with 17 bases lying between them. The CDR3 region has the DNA TGCGCCAGCAGCCAAGATAGCGGAGGAGGGATCCATCAGCCCCAGCATTTT. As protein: CASSQDSGGGIHQPQHF.

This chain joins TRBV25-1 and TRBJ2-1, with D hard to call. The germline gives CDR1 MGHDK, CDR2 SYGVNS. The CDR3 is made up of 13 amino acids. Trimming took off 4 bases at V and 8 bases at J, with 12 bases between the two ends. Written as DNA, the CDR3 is TGTGCCAGCAGTGCGGTAGGCCGGGATGAGCAGTTCTTC. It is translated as CASSAVGRDEQFF.

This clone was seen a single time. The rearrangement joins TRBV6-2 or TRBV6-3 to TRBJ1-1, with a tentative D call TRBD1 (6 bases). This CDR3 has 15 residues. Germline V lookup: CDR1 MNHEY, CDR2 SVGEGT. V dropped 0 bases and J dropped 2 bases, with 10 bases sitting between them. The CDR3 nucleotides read TGTGCCAGCAGTTACTCGGCCAGGGGAAACACTGAAGCTTTCTTT. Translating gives CASSYSARGNTEAFF.

CDR3 loop: CASSQTSGINEQFF. CDR3 in DNA: TGTGCCAGCAGCCAGACTAGCGGGATCAATGAGCAGTTCTTC. The rearrangement uses TRBV7-3 and TRBJ2-1; 11 nucleotides match TRBD2. The CDR3 has 14 residues. CDR1 and CDR2 (germline): SGHTA, FQGTGA. V dropped 5 bases and J dropped 6; count of bases not matched to a gene: 3.

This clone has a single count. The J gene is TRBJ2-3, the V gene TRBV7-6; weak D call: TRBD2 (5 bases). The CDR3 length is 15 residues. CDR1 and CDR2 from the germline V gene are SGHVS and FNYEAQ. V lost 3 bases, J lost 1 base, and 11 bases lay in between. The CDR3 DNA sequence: TGTGCCAGCAGCTTGCGGGTCTCCGGCACAGATACGCAGTATTTT. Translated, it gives CASSLRVSGTDTQYF.

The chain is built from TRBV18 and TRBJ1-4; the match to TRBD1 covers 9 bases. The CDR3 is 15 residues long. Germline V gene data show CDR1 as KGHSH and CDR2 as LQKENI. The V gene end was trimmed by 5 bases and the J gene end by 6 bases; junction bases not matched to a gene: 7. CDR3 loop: CASSDRRTGDEKLFF. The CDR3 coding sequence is TGTGCCAGCTCAGACCGGAGGACAGGGGATGAAAAACTGTTTTTT.

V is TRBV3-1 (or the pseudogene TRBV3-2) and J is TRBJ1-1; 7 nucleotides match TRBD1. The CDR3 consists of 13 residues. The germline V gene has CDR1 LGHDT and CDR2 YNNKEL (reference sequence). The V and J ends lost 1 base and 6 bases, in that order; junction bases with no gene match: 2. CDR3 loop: CASSQVQGAEAFF. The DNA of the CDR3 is TGTGCCAGCAGCCAAGTCCAGGGGGCTGAAGCTTTCTTT.

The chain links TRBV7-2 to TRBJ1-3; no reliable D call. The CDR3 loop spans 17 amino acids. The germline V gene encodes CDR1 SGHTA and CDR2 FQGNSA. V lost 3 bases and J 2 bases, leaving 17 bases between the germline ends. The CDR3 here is CASSLQAGGSTGNTIYF. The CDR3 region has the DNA TGTGCCAGCAGCTTGCAAGCCGGAGGCAGTACTGGAAACACCATATATTTT.

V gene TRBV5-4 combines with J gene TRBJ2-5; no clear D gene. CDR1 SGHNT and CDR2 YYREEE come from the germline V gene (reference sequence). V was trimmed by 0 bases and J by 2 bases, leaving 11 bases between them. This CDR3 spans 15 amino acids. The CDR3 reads CASSLGQDPQETQYF. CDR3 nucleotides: TGTGCCAGCAGCTTGGGGCAGGATCCTCAAGAGACCCAGTACTTC.

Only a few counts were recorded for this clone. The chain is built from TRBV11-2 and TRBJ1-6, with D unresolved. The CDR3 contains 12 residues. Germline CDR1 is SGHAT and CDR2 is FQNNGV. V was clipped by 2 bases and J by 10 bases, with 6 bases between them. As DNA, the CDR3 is TGTGCCAGCAGCTTAACCGGGTCACCCCTCCACTTT. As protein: CASSLTGSPLHF.

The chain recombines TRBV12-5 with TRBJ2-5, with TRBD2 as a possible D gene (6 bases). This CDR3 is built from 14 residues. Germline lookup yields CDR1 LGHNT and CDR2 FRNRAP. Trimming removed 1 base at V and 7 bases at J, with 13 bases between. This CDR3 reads CASGLASDAGTQYF. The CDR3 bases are TGTGCTAGTGGTTTGGCTAGCGATGCTGGGACCCAGTACTTC.

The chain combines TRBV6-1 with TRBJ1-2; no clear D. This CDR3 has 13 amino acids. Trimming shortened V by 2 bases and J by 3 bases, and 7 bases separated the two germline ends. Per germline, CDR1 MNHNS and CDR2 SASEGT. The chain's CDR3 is CASSEHRDYGYTF. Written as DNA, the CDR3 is TGTGCCAGCAGTGAACACAGAGACTATGGCTACACCTTC.

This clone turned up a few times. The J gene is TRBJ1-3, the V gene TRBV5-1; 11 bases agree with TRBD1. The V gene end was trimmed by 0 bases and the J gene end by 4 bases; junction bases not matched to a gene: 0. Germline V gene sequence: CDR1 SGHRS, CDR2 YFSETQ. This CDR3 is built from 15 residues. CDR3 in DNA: TGCGCCAGCAGCTTGGGGACAGGGGGCGGAAACACCATATATTTT. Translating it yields CASSLGTGGGNTIYF.

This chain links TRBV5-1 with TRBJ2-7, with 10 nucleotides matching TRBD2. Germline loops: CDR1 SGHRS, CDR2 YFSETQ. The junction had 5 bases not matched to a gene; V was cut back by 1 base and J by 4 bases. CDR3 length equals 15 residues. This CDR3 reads CASSLLASGGYEQYF. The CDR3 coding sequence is TGCGCCAGCAGCTTGTTGGCTAGCGGGGGATACGAGCAGTACTTC. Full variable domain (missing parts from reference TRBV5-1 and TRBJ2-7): KAGVTQTPRYLIKTRGQQVTLSCSPISGHRSVSWYQQTPGQGLQFLFEYFSETQRNKGNFPGRFSGRQFSNSRSEMNVSTLELGDSALYLCASSLLASGGYEQYFGPGTRLTVT.

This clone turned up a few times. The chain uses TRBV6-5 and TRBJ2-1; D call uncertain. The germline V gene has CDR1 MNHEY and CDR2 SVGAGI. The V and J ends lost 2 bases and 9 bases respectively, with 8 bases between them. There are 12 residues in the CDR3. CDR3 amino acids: CASSYLLGEQFF. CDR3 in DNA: TGTGCCAGCAGTTACCTCCTAGGTGAGCAGTTCTTC.

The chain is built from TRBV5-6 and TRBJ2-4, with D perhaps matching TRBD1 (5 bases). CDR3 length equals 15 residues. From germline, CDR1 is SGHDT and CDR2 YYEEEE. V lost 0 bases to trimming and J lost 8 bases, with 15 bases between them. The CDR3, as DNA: TGTGCCAGCAGCTTGGTGGCAGGGCAAAGAGACATTCAGTACTTC. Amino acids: CASSLVAGQRDIQYF.

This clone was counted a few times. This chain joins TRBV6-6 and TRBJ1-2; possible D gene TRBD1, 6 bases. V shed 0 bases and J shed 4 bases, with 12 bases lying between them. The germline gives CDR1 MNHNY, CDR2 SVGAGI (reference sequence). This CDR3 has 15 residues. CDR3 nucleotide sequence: TGTGCCAGCAGTTACTCTGACAGGAATTTCTATGGCTACACCTTC. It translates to CASSYSDRNFYGYTF.

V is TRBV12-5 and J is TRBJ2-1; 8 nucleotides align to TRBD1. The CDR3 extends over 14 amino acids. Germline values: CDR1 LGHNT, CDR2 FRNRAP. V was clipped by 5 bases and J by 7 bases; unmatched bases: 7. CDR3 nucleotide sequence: TGTGCTAGTGGTCAAGGGACAGGTTGGAATGAGCAGTTCTTC. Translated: CASGQGTGWNEQFF.

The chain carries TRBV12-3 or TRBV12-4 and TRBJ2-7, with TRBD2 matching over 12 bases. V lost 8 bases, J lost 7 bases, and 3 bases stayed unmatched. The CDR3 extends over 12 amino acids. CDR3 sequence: CASLAGGREQYF. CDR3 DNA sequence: TGTGCCAGCCTAGCGGGAGGGAGAGAGCAGTACTTC.

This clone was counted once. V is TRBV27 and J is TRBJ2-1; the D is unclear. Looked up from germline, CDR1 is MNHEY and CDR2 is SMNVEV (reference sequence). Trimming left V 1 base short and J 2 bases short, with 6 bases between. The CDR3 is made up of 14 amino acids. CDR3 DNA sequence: TGTGCCAGCAGTTTATTTGCGGCCTACAATGAGCAGTTCTTC. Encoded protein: CASSLFAAYNEQFF.

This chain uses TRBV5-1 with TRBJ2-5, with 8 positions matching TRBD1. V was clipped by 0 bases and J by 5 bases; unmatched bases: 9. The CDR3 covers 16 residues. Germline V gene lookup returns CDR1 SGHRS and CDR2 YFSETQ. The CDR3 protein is CASSLAFPGGRETQYF. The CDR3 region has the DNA TGCGCCAGCAGCTTGGCCTTTCCAGGGGGCAGGGAGACCCAGTACTTC.

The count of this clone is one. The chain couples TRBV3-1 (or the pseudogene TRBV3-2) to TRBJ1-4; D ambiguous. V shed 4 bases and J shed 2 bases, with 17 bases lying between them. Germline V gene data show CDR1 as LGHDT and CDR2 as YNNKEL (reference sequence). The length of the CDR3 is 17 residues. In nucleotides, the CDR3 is TGTGCCAGCAGCCCGACGGGTCGGCGTAGGACTAATGAAAAACTGTTTTTT. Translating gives CASSPTGRRRTNEKLFF.

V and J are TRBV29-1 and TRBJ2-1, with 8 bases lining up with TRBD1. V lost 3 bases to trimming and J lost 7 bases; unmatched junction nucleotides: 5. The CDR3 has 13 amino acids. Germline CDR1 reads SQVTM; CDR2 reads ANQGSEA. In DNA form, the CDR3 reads TGCAGCGTTGAGGGCAGGGGGCAAAATGAGCAGTTCTTC. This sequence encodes CSVEGRGQNEQFF.